The 15 T cell receptor beta chains below were found in one sample sequenced in a study of T cells after yellow fever vaccination. A single record per CDR3 protein comes from TCRdb applying MiXCR to the 5' RACE reads. This table holds a few hundred thousand distinct CDR3 sequences, around 20% found once. This sample comprised PBMCs, obtained before the yellow fever booster vaccination. The receptors originated from a man between 18 and 35 years old who received the YFV17D yellow fever vaccine.

This clonotype came up many times. CDR3: CASSRDIQETQYF. CDR3 DNA: TGTGCCAGCTCACGCGACATCCAAGAGACCCAGTACTTC. The V and J genes are TRBV18 and TRBJ2-5; D remains unclear. The CDR3 loop spans 13 amino acids. Per germline, CDR1 KGHSH and CDR2 LQKENI. The germline V and J ends were trimmed by 4 bases and 1 base, with 7 bases remaining between them.

This clonotype was seen repeatedly, ten times or more. V is TRBV7-9 and J is TRBJ1-1, with 7 bases aligning to TRBD1. Germline V CDR1 and CDR2: SEHNR, FQNEAQ (reference sequence). J lost 3 bases, V lost 4 bases, and 8 bases had no gene match. The CDR3 loop spans 15 amino acids. This CDR3 reads CASSSFATGDTEAFF. Here the CDR3 DNA reads TGTGCCAGCAGCTCATTTGCTACAGGGGACACTGAAGCTTTCTTT.

The chain employs TRBV30 and TRBJ2-3; 12 bases are a match to TRBD2. The CDR3 totals 15 residues. V was clipped by 5 bases and J by 2 bases; unmatched bases: 5. Looked up from germline, CDR1 is GTSNPN and CDR2 is SVGIG (reference sequence). The CDR3 DNA follows: TGTGCCTGGGGAACTAGCGGGGGGTTCACAGATACGCAGTATTTT. This gives the protein CAWGTSGGFTDTQYF. Using reference TRBV30 and TRBJ2-3 for the parts outside the CDR3, the full variable domain is SQTIHQWPATLVQPVGSPLSLECTVEGTSNPNLYWYRQAAGRGLQLLFYSVGIGQISSEVPQNLSASRPQDRQFILSSKKLLLSDSGFYLCAWGTSGGFTDTQYFGPGTRLTVL.

This clonotype was counted a few times. The chain has TRBV7-2 and TRBJ1-4; possibly TRBD1 for D (6 bases). Germline V gene sequence: CDR1 SGHTA, CDR2 FQGNSA. Trimming stripped 1 base from V and 8 bases from J, with 11 bases between. This CDR3 is 14 amino acids long. CDR3 sequence (DNA): TGTGCCAGCAGCTTAGATTGGACAGAAGAAAAACTGTTTTTT. Protein product: CASSLDWTEEKLFF.

In DNA, the CDR3 is TGCGCCAGCGGACCCGGGCTAGCGGGGGGGAATGAGCAGTTCTTC. It is translated as CASGPGLAGGNEQFF. The rearrangement links TRBV4-3 to TRBJ2-1; 12 bases are a match to TRBD2. There are 15 residues in the CDR3. V lost 8 bases and J lost 7; bases outside the gene matches: 9. Germline assignment: CDR1 LGHNA and CDR2 YSLEER.

This clonotype was picked up a small number of times. The chain has TRBV29-1 and TRBJ2-7; D tentatively fits TRBD1 or TRBD2 (5 bases each). This CDR3 region has 13 residues. Germline-derived CDR1 and CDR2 are SQVTM and ANQGSEA. Trimming removed 1 base at V and 7 bases at J, with 14 bases between. The CDR3 here is CSVEVPGPGEQYF. CDR3 sequence (DNA): TGCAGCGTTGAAGTTCCGGGGCCGGGGGAGCAGTACTTC.

V and J are TRBV5-5 and TRBJ1-6; TRBD1 is a possible D gene (5 bases). The V end was cut by 4 bases, the J end by 7 bases, with 18 bases between. CDR1 is SGHKS, CDR2 YYEKEE, per germline (reference sequence). The CDR3 is 16 amino acids. Here the CDR3 DNA reads TGTGCCAGCAGCCTGTACGTAGGGGTCAACAATTCACCCCTCCACTTT. Residues: CASSLYVGVNNSPLHF.

The genes are TRBV5-5 and TRBJ2-7, with unresolved D. Trimming took 6 bases from V and 4 from J, leaving 11 bases between them. CDR1 is SGHKS, CDR2 YYEKEE, per germline (reference sequence). CDR3 length: 12 amino acids. CDR3 in amino acids: CASTPDGYEQYV. CDR3 nucleotide sequence: TGTGCCAGCACCCCGGACGGATACGAGCAGTACGTC.

The chain couples TRBV6-2 or TRBV6-3 to TRBJ2-5, with 8 bases identical to TRBD1. J gave up 5 bases and V 10 bases, and 9 bases lay outside the gene matches. This CDR3 contains 13 residues. CDR1 is MNHEY, CDR2 SVGEGT, per germline. CDR3 in amino acids: CATLTGAWETQYF. CDR3 in DNA: TGTGCCACCTTGACAGGGGCGTGGGAGACCCAGTACTTC.

The CDR3 region has the DNA TGTGCCAGCAGCCCCGGGACCCTGGGGCAGCCCCAGCATTTT. Translation: CASSPGTLGQPQHF. This chain links TRBV3-1 with TRBJ1-5; a possible D gene is TRBD1 (5 bases). Germline V lookup: CDR1 LGHDT, CDR2 YNNKEL (reference sequence). V lost 4 bases and J 7 bases, leaving 14 bases between the germline ends. This CDR3 contains 14 residues. The full variable domain, completed using reference TRBV3-1 and TRBJ1-5, is DTAVSQTPKYLVTQMGNDKSIKCEQNLGHDTMYWYKQDSKKFLKIMFSYNNKELIINETVPNRFSPKSPDKAHLNLHINSLELGDSAVYFCASSPGTLGQPQHFGDGTRLSIL.

This clonotype was seen a few times. The chain recombines TRBV7-8 with TRBJ2-7, with D uncertain. Germline values: CDR1 SGHVS, CDR2 FQNEAQ. The CDR3 sequence is 12 residues long. V was shortened by 1 base and J by 1 base, with 2 bases between the two germline ends. CDR3 nucleotide sequence: TGTGCCAGCAGCTTAGTTTCCTACGAGCAGTACGTC. Its translation: CASSLVSYEQYV.

The J gene is TRBJ1-1, the V gene TRBV7-2, with 9 bases fitting TRBD1. The germline V gene encodes CDR1 SGHTA and CDR2 FQGNSA. The trim removed 5 bases at V and 4 bases at J, leaving 14 bases unmatched. The CDR3 sequence is 17 residues long. CDR3 sequence: CASSVTGTGILSTEAFF. The CDR3 bases are TGTGCCAGCAGCGTAACCGGGACAGGGATTCTGAGCACTGAAGCTTTCTTT.

The chain joins TRBV27 to TRBJ1-3, with D hard to call. The CDR3 runs 15 residues. CDR1 is MNHEY and CDR2 is SMNVEV in the germline V gene (reference sequence). V was clipped by 4 bases and J by 3 bases, with 13 bases between them. CDR3 residues: CASSSTNGIGNTIYF. In DNA, the CDR3 is TGTGCCAGCAGTTCAACCAACGGGATTGGAAACACCATATATTTT.

V gene TRBV5-1 combines with J gene TRBJ1-5, with 9 bases that match TRBD1. After removal of 2 bases from V and 0 bases from J, the junction contained 6 bases not matched to a gene. The length of the CDR3 is 17 residues. Germline lookup yields CDR1 SGHRS and CDR2 YFSETQ. The DNA of the CDR3 is TGCGCCAGCAGCTTAGGGGGACAGGGTTATAGCAATCAGCCCCAGCATTTT. Translating gives CASSLGGQGYSNQPQHF.

This chain joins TRBV2 and TRBJ2-1; 12 bases align to TRBD2. The V segment lost 6 bases and the J segment 8 bases; nucleotides outside the gene matches: 8. This CDR3 comprises 15 residues. Germline CDR1 is SNHLY and CDR2 is FYNNEI. The CDR3 region has the DNA TGTGCCAGCAGGGACATGACTAGCGGGGGCTATGAGCAGTTCTTC. It is translated as CASRDMTSGGYEQFF.